This TCR beta chain was documented in a study of control samples from healthy donors and cancer patients. Profiling relied on immunoSEQ multiplex PCR, and the TCRdb table lists in-frame clones only, not all of them. Of 200,000 to 250,000 clones in the sample, just under 95% were seen once. The CDR3 contains 15 residues. The V end lost 0 bases, the J end lost 4 bases, and 11 bases lay between the germline ends. Germline assignment: CDR1 SGDLS and CDR2 YYNGEE. The sample taken for sequencing was blood. The TCR sequence derives from a man between 45 and 60 years old in good health. The chain joins TRBV9 to TRBJ2-1; D possibly matches TRBD1 or TRBD2 (6 bases each). CDR3 amino acids: CASSVAGATYNEQFF. Here the CDR3 DNA reads TGTGCCAGCAGCGTAGCGGGGGCAACTTACAATGAGCAGTTCTTC.